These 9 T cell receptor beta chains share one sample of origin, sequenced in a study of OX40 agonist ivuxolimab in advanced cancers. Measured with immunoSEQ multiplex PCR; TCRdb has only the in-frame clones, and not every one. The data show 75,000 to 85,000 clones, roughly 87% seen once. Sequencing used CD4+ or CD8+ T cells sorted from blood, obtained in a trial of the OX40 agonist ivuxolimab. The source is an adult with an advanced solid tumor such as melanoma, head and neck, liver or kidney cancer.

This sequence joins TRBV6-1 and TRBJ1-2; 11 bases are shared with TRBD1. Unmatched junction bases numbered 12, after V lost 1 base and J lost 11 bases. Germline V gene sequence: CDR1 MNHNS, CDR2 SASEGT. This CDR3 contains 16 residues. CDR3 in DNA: TGTGCCAGCAGTGAAGTTGGCGGACAGGGGGCCTCTCGATACACCTTC. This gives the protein CASSEVGGQGASRYTF.

The CDR3: CSASKEVEQFF. For the CDR3, the DNA is TGCAGTGCCAGTAAAGAAGTGGAGCAGTTCTTC. The V call is TRBV20-1, the J call TRBJ2-1; D is uncertain. Trimming pared 6 bases from V and 10 bases from J, leaving 13 bases between. The CDR3 covers 11 residues. CDR1 and CDR2 from the germline V gene are DFQATT and SNEGSKA (reference sequence).

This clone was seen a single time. Here the CDR3 reads CASSEARGGQPQHF. The CDR3 coding sequence is TGTGCCAGCAGTGAAGCCAGGGGTGGTCAGCCCCAGCATTTT. The gene calls are TRBV2 and TRBJ1-5, with TRBD1 as a possible D gene (6 bases). In germline, CDR1 is SNHLY, CDR2 FYNNEI. The CDR3 sequence is 14 residues long. Trimming took 0 bases from V and 6 from J, leaving 9 bases between them.

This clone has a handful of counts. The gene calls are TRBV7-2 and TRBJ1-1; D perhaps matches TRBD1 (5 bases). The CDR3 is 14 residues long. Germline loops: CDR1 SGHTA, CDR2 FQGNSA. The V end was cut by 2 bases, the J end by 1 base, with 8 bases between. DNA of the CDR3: TGTGCCAGCAGCTTAATGGGGACGAACACTGAAGCTTTCTTT. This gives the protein CASSLMGTNTEAFF.

CDR3: CASSLGDTVGRRRYF. The CDR3, as DNA: TGTGCCAGCAGCTTAGGGGACACCGTTGGTCGGCGGCGGTACTTC. The gene calls are TRBV11-2 and TRBJ2-7; D perhaps matches TRBD1 (6 bases). The CDR3 is 15 residues long. Trimming shortened V by 1 base and J by 12 bases, and 22 bases separated the two germline ends. Germline values: CDR1 SGHAT, CDR2 FQNNGV.

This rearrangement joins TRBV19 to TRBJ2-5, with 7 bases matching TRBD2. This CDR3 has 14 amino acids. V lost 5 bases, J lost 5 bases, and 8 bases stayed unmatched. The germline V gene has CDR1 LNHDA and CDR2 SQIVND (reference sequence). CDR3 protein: CASSPNAGGETQYF. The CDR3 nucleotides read TGTGCCAGTAGTCCAAACGCCGGGGGGGAGACCCAGTACTTC.

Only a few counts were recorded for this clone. This chain's CDR3 is CASAPGQGAFGYTF. In DNA, the CDR3 is TGTGCCAGCGCCCCGGGACAGGGGGCTTTTGGCTACACCTTC. V usage is TRBV18 and J usage is TRBJ1-2; 12 positions match TRBD1. With 8 bases clipped from V and 7 bases from J, the junction kept 8 bases outside the gene matches. The CDR3 is made up of 14 amino acids. CDR1 is KGHSH, CDR2 LQKENI, per germline. The full variable domain, in which reference TRBV18 and TRBJ1-2 provide the parts outside the CDR3, is NAGVMQNPRHLVRRRGQEARLRCSPMKGHSHVYWYRQLPEEGLKFMVYLQKENIIDESGMPKERFSAEFPKEGPSILRIQQVVRGDSAAYFCASAPGQGAFGYTFGSGTRLTVV.

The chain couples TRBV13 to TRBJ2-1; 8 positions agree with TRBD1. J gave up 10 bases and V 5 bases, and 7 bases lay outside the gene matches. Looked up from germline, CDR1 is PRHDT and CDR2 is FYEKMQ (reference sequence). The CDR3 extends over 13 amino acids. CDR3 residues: CASSPDRDREQFF. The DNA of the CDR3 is TGTGCCAGCAGCCCGGACAGGGATCGAGAGCAGTTCTTC.

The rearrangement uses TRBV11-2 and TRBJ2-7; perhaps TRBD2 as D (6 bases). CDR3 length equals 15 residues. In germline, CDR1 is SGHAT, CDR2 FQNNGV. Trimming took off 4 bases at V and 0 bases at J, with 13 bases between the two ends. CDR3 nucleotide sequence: TGTGCCAGCAGCTACAATTCGGGGGACTCCTACGAGCAGTACTTC. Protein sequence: CASSYNSGDSYEQYF.